This TCR beta chain was found in a study of T cells in Graves' hyperthyroidism and ophthalmopathy. TCR beta CDR3 region amplification was performed from RNA transcripts. HTBI primers were used for first-round RT-PCR of the TCR CDR3. TCRdb re-derived calls from the multiplex PCR reads in MiXCR, one entry per CDR3 protein. The repertoire consists of about 98,000 distinct CDR3 sequences, with 35% to 50% occurring once and the leading ten covering roughly 10%. Study conclusions and caveats: Ophthalmopathy and stable hyperthyroidism were told apart by a 13 V-J model.

For this clonotype: The antigen remains unidentified. One junction end does not reproduce the germline sequence, and a read error may be involved.

Patients aged 18 to 65 had newly diagnosed hyperthyroidism that had lasted under 2 months. Germline V gene data show CDR1 as SGHRS and CDR2 as YFSETQ. The CDR3 has 13 residues. The gene calls are TRBV5-1 and TRBJ2-5, with 7 positions matching TRBD2. Sequencing input: peripheral blood or thyroid tissue (not recorded which). The sequence derives from a woman in her thirties with Graves' hyperthyroidism. Here the CDR3 reads CASAGLGQEAQYF. CDR3 nucleotides: TGCGCCAGCGCCGGACTAGGTCAAGAGGCCCAGTACTTC.